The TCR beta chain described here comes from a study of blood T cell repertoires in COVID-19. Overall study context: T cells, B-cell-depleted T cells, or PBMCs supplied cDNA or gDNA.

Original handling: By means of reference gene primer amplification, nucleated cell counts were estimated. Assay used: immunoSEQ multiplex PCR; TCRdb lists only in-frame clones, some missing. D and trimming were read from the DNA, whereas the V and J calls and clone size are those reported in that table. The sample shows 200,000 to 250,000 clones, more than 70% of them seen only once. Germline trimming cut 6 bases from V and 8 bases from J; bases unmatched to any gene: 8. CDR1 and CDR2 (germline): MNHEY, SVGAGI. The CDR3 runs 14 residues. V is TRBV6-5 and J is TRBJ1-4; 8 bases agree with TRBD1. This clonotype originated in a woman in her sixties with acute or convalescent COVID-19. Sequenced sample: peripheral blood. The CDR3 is CASSPDRAGEKLFF. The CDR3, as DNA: TGTGCCAGCAGCCCGGACAGGGCGGGGGAAAAACTGTTTTTT.